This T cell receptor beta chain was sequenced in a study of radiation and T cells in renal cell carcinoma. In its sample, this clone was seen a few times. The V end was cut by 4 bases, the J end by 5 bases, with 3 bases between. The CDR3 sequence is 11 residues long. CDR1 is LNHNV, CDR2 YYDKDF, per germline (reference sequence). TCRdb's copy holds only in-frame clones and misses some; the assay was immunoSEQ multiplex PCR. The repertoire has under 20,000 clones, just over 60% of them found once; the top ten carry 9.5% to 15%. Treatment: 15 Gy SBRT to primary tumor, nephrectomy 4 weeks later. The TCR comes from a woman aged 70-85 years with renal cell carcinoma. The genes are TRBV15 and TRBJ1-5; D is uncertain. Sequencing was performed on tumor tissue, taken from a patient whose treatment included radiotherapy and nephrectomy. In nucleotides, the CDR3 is TGTGCCACCAGCACCGATCAGCCCCAGCATTTT. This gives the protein CATSTDQPQHF.